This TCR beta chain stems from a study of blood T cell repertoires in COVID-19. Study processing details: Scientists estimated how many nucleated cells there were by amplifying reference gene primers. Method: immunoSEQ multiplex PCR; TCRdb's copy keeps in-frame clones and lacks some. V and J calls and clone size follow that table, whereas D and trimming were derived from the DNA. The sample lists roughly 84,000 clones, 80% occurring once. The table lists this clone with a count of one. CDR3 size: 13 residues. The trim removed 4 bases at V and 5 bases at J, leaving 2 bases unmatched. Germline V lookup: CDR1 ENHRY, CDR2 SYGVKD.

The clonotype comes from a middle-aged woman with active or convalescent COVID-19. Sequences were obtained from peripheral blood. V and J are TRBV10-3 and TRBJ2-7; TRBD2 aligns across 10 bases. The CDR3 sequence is CAISGLAGDEQYF. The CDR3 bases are TGTGCCATCAGTGGGCTAGCGGGAGACGAGCAGTACTTC.